This T cell receptor beta chain was profiled in a study of cytomegalovirus exposure and HLA in healthy donors. The method was immunoSEQ multiplex PCR; TCRdb's version includes in-frame clones alone and lacks a portion of them. Here the sample spans 300,000 to 350,000 clones, roughly 88% being singletons. Trimming left V 2 bases short and J 5 bases short, with 5 bases between. Per the germline V gene, CDR1 is SGHRS and CDR2 is YFSETQ. This CDR3 region has 11 residues. A note on this clone: This specimen includes other DNA sequences encoding the same CDR3.

The gene calls are TRBV5-1 and TRBJ2-7; D unresolved. Input material: PBMCs. The TCR was taken from a man aged 30 to 39 in good health and CMV-seronegative. The CDR3, as DNA: TGCGCCAGCAGCTTAAACAACGAGCAGTACTTC. Protein product: CASSLNNEQYF.